The text below deals with one T cell receptor beta chain. Its antigen is still unknown. This sample is drawn from a study of T-cell memory formation after mild COVID-19. Study-level points and caveats: Contracting clones localized mainly to CM and EM when CD4+ and mainly to EMRA when CD8+. Still unconfirmed is whether the second-wave clones peaking on day 37 recognized SARS-CoV-2.

CDR3 length: 15 amino acids. Per the germline V gene, CDR1 is SGHVS and CDR2 is FQNEAQ. V was shortened by 1 base and J by 2 bases, with 12 bases between the two germline ends. Libraries for TCRalpha and TCRbeta carried sample barcodes and unique molecular identifiers via 5'RACE. Each CDR3 protein is one row after TCRdb ran MiXCR on the 5' RACE reads. Altogether more than 300,000 distinct CDR3 sequences are present, roughly an eighth being singletons, with the ten largest covering over 20%. The clonotype comes from a man younger than 30 who had mild COVID-19 (a few samples of this study predate the infection). Cell type and time point are not known. The rearrangement uses TRBV7-8 and TRBJ2-7, with D perhaps TRBD1 (6 bases). Material: PBMCs or a T cell subset sorted from them (not recorded which). The CDR3 sequence: CASSLVGRGPYEQYF. In DNA, the CDR3 is TGTGCCAGCAGCTTAGTGGGCAGGGGACCCTACGAGCAGTACTTC.